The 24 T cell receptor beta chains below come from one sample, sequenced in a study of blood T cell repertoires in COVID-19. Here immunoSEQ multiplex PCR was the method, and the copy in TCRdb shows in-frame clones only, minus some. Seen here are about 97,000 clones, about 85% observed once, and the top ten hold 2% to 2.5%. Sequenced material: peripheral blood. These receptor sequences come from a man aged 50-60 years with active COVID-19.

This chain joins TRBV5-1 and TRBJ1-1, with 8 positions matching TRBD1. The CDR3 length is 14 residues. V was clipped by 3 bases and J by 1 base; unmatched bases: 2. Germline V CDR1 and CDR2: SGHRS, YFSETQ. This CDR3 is CASSSGQGNTEAFF. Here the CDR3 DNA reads TGCGCCAGCAGCTCTGGACAGGGGAACACTGAAGCTTTCTTT.

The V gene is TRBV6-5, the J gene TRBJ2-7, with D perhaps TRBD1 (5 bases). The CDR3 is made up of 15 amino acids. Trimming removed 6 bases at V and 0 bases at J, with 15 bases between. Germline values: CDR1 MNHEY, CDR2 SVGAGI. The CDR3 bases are TGTGCCAGCAGCCCGCCCCGACAGTCCTCCTACGAGCAGTACTTC. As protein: CASSPPRQSSYEQYF.

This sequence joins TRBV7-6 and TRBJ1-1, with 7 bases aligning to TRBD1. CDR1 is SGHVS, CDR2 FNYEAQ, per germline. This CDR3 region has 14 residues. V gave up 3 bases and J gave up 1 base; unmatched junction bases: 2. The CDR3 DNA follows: TGTGCCAGCAGCTTGGGGACAGCGAACACTGAAGCTTTCTTT. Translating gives CASSLGTANTEAFF.

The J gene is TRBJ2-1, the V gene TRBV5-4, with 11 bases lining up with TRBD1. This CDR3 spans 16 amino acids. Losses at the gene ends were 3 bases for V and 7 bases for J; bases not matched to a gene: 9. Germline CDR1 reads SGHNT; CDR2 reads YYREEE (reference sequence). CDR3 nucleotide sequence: TGTGCCAGCAGCTCCCCCGGGACAGGGGGTTGGAATGAGCAGTTCTTC. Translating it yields CASSSPGTGGWNEQFF. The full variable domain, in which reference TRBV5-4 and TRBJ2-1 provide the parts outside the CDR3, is ETGVTQSPTHLIKTRGQQVTLRCSSQSGHNTVSWYQQALGQGPQFIFQYYREEENGRGNFPPRFSGLQFPNYSSELNVNALELDDSALYLCASSSPGTGGWNEQFFGPGTRLTVL.

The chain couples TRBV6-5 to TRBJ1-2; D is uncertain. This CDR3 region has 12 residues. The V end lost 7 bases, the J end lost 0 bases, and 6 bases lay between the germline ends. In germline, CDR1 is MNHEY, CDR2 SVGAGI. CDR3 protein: CASNGANYGYTF. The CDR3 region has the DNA TGTGCCAGCAACGGGGCTAACTATGGCTACACCTTC.

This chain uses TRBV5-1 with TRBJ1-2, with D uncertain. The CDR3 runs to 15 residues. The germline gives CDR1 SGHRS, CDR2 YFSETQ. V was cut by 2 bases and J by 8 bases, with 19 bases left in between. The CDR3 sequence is CASSFGQSPPKGYTF. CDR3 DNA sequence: TGCGCCAGCAGCTTTGGCCAAAGTCCTCCGAAAGGCTACACCTTC.

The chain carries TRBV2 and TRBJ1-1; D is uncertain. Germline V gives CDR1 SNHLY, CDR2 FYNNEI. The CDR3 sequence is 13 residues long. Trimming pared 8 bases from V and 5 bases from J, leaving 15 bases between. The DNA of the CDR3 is TGTGCCAGCGCCCCCCTAGATTGGACTGAAGCTTTCTTT. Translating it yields CASAPLDWTEAFF.

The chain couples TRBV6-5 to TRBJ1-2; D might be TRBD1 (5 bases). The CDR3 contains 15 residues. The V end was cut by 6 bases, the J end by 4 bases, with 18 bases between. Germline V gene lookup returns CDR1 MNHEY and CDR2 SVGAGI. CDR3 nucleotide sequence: TGTGCCAGCAGCCAAAGAGTTAAAGACAGCTATGGCTACACCTTC. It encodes CASSQRVKDSYGYTF.

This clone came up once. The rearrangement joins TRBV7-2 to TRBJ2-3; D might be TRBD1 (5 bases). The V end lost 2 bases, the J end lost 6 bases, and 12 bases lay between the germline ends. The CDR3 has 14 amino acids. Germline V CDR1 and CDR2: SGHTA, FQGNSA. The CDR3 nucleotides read TGTGCCAGCAGCTTATGGCAGGGCCGGGATACGCAGTATTTT. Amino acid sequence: CASSLWQGRDTQYF.

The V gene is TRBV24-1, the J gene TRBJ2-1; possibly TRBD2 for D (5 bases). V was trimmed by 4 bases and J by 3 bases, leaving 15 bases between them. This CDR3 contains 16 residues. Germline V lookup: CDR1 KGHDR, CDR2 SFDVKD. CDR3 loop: CATSDRNAGDYNEQFF. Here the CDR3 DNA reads TGTGCCACCAGTGACCGTAACGCCGGGGACTACAATGAGCAGTTCTTC.

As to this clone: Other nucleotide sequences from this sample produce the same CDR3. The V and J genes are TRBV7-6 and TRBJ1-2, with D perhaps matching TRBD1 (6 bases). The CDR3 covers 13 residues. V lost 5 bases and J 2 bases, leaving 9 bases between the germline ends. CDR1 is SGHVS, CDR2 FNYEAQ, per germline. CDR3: CASSPTGNYGYTF. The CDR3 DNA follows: TGTGCCAGCAGCCCCACAGGGAACTATGGCTACACCTTC.

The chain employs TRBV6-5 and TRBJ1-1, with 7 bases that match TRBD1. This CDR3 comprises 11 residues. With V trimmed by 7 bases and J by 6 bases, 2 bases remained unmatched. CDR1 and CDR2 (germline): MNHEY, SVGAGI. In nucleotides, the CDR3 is TGTGCCAGCAACCAGGGGGCTGAAGCTTTCTTT. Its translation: CASNQGAEAFF.

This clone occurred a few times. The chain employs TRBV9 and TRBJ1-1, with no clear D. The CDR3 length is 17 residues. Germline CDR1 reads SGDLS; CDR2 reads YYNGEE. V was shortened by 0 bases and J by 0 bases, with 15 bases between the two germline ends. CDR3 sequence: CASSVVSKRTVNTEAFF. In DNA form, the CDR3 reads TGTGCCAGCAGCGTAGTGAGCAAAAGAACAGTGAACACTGAAGCTTTCTTT.

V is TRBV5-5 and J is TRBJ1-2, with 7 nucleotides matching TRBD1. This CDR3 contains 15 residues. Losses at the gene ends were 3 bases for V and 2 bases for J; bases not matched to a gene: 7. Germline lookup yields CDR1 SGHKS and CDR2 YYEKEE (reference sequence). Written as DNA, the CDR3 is TGTGCCAGCAGCTATACAGGGGACCCGAACTATGGCTACACCTTC. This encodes CASSYTGDPNYGYTF.

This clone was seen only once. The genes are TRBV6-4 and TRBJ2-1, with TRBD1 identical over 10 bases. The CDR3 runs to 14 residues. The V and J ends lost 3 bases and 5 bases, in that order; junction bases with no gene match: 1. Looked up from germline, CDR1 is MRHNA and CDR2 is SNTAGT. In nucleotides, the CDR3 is TGTGCCAGCAGTGAGGGACAGGGGAACAATGAGCAGTTCTTC. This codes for CASSEGQGNNEQFF.

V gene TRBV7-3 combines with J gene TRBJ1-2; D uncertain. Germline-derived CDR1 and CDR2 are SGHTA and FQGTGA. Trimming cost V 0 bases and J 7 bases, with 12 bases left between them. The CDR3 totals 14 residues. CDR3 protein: CASSLTPGDPGYTF. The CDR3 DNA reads TGTGCCAGCAGCTTAACTCCTGGAGACCCTGGCTACACCTTC.

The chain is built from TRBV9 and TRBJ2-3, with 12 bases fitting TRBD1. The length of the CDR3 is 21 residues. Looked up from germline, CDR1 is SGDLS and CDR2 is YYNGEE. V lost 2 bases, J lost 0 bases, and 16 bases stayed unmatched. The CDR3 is CASSVTPRDRGPDYSTDTQYF. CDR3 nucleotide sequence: TGTGCCAGCAGCGTGACTCCCCGGGACAGGGGGCCTGATTATAGCACAGATACGCAGTATTTT.

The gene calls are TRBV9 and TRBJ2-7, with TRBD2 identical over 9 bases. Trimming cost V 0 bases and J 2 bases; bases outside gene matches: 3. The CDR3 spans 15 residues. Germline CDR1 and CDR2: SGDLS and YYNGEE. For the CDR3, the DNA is TGTGCCAGCAGCGTAGCTGGGACTAGCCCCTACGAGCAGTACTTC. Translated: CASSVAGTSPYEQYF.

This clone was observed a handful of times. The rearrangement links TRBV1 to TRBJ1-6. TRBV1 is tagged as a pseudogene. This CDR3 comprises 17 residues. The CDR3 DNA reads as TGCACCAGCAGCCAAGAACGGGTGAGCTCCTATAATTCACCCCTCCACTTT. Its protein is CTSSQERVSSYNSPLHF.

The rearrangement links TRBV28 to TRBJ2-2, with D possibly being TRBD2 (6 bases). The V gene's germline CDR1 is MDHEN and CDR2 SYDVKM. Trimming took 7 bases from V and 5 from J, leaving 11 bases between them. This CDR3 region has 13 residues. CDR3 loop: CASILLATGELFF. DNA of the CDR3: TGTGCCAGCATTCTACTAGCAACCGGGGAGCTGTTTTTT.

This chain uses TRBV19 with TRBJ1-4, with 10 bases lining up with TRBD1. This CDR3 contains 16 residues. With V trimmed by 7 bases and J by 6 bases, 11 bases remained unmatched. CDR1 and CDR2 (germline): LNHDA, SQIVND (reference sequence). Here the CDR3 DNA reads TGTGCCAGTAAGACAGGGGGCGCCTTTAACTATGAAAAACTGTTTTTT. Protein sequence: CASKTGGAFNYEKLFF.

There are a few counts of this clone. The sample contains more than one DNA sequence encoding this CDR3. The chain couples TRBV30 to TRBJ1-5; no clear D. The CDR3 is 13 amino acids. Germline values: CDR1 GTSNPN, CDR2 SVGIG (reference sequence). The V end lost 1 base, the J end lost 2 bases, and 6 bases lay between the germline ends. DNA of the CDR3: TGTGCCTGGAGTGCCCAGGGCAATCAGCCCCAGCATTTT. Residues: CAWSAQGNQPQHF.

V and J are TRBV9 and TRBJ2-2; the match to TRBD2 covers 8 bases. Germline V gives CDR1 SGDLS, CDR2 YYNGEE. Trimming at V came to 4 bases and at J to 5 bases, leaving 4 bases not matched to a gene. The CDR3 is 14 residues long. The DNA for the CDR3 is TGTGCCAGCAGCCCCTCGGGGGGGACCGGGGAGCTGTTTTTT. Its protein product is CASSPSGGTGELFF.

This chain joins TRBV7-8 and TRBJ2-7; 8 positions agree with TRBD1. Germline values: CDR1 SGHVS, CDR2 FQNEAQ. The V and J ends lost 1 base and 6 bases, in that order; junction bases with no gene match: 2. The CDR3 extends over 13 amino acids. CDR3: CASSLGTGFEQYF. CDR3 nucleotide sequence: TGTGCCAGCAGCTTAGGGACAGGGTTCGAGCAGTACTTC.